Presented here are 31 T cell receptor beta chains from one specimen sequenced in a study of T-cell reconstitution after alpha-beta-depleted transplantation in children. The TCRbeta library incorporated unique molecular identifiers. TCRdb itself ran the PCR reads through MiXCR, one entry per CDR3 protein. The profile shows 190,000 or so distinct CDR3 sequences, 6.3% of them singletons. The material sequenced was PBMCs, taken before TCRalphabeta/CD19-depleted stem cell transplant. The source of these receptors is a girl under three years old with combined immunodeficiency, due to receive a stem cell transplant.

This chain uses TRBV11-2 with TRBJ1-1, with 11 bases that match TRBD1. Germline-derived CDR1 and CDR2 are SGHAT and FQNNGV. The CDR3 length is 15 residues. The V segment lost 5 bases and the J segment 4 bases; nucleotides outside the gene matches: 6. CDR3 DNA: TGTGCCAGCAGCCCGGGGACAGGGGGAGTCACTGAAGCTTTCTTT. Translation gives CASSPGTGGVTEAFF.

The gene calls are TRBV7-9 and TRBJ1-1, with a possible D match to TRBD1 (5 bases). V lost 5 bases to trimming and J lost 0 bases, with 13 bases between them. CDR1 and CDR2 from the germline V gene are SEHNR and FQNEAQ (reference sequence). The CDR3 extends over 15 amino acids. CDR3 amino acids: CASSPAGTVNTEAFF. The DNA of the CDR3 is TGTGCCAGCAGCCCGGCCGGGACGGTGAACACTGAAGCTTTCTTT.

In its sample, this clonotype was seen a few times. This rearrangement joins TRBV7-2 to TRBJ2-3, with 11 positions matching TRBD2. After removal of 5 bases from V and 1 base from J, the junction contained 2 bases not matched to a gene. Germline-derived CDR1 and CDR2 are SGHTA and FQGNSA. The CDR3 sequence is 15 residues long. The DNA for the CDR3 is TGTGCCAGCAGCATACTAGCGGGGGGCACAGATACGCAGTATTTT. It translates to CASSILAGGTDTQYF.

The chain couples TRBV20-1 to TRBJ2-3; no clear D. Between the trimmed V and J ends, which lost 0 bases and 0 bases, there was a span of 22 bases. This CDR3 has 19 amino acids. Per germline, CDR1 DFQATT and CDR2 SNEGSKA (reference sequence). As DNA, the CDR3 is TGCAGTGCTAGAGATTCTCGGGTAGCTTTCCGGCTGAGCACAGATACGCAGTATTTT. Residues: CSARDSRVAFRLSTDTQYF.

This clonotype was detected only a few times. V and J are TRBV4-1 and TRBJ1-3; 9 bases line up with TRBD1. The germline V gene encodes CDR1 MGHRA and CDR2 YSYEKL. V lost 3 bases, J lost 9 bases, and 6 bases stayed unmatched. The length of the CDR3 is 14 residues. The CDR3 region has the DNA TGCGCCAGCAGCCAGTGGACAGGGGTTACCACCATATATTTT. Encoded protein: CASSQWTGVTTIYF.

This clonotype showed up just a few times. The V and J genes are TRBV13 and TRBJ2-3; D uncertain. Germline values: CDR1 PRHDT, CDR2 FYEKMQ (reference sequence). The CDR3 runs to 13 residues. The germline V and J ends were trimmed by 8 bases and 4 bases, with 13 bases remaining between them. The CDR3 spells CASGWKSPDTQYF. DNA of the CDR3: TGTGCCAGCGGATGGAAGAGCCCAGATACGCAGTATTTT. The complete variable domain, with remaining parts taken from reference TRBV13 and TRBJ2-3, reads AAGVIQSPRHLIKEKRETATLKCYPIPRHDTVYWYQQGPGQDPQFLISFYEKMQSDKGSIPDRFSAQQFSDYHSELNMSSLELGDSALYFCASGWKSPDTQYFGPGTRLTVL.

This clonotype occurred many times. V usage is TRBV12-3 or TRBV12-4 and J usage is TRBJ2-1; 10 bases map to TRBD2. The CDR3 totals 16 residues. With 2 bases clipped from V and 8 bases from J, the junction kept 9 bases outside the gene matches. The CDR3 coding sequence is TGTGCCAGCAGTTTAATGGCTAGCGGGAGCCTATATGAGCAGTTCTTC. It is translated as CASSLMASGSLYEQFF.

This clonotype appeared many times. This chain uses TRBV7-9 with TRBJ2-1, with D tentatively TRBD2 (6 bases). Deletions cut 3 bases from V and 2 bases from J, with 14 bases between. The CDR3 is made up of 16 amino acids. Germline V gene lookup returns CDR1 SEHNR and CDR2 FQNEAQ (reference sequence). This CDR3 reads CASSLRRGGTYNEQFF. The CDR3 DNA is TGTGCCAGCAGCTTGAGGCGGGGCGGGACCTACAATGAGCAGTTCTTC.

This clonotype was detected ten times or more. This chain links TRBV29-1 with TRBJ2-5, with 9 positions matching TRBD1. Germline CDR1 SQVTM, CDR2 ANQGSEA. J was trimmed by 3 bases and V by 5 bases; bases with no gene match: 4. The CDR3 sequence is 13 residues long. The CDR3: CSVFWTGEETQYF. In nucleotides, the CDR3 is TGCAGCGTTTTTTGGACAGGGGAAGAGACCCAGTACTTC.

Only a few counts were recorded for this clonotype. This chain links TRBV7-9 with TRBJ2-5; tentatively, D is TRBD1 or TRBD2 (5 bases each). The CDR3 consists of 14 residues. Germline V gives CDR1 SEHNR, CDR2 FQNEAQ (reference sequence). Trimming shortened V by 5 bases and J by 5 bases, and 15 bases separated the two germline ends. The CDR3 spells CASSPPRGWETQYF. In DNA, the CDR3 is TGTGCCAGCAGCCCCCCCCGGGGCTGGGAGACCCAGTACTTC. Variable domain in full (rest from reference TRBV7-9 and TRBJ2-5): DTGVSQNPRHKITKRGQNVTFRCDPISEHNRLYWYRQTLGQGPEFLTYFQNEAQLEKSRLLSDRFSAERPKGSFSTLEIQRTEQGDSAMYLCASSPPRGWETQYFGPGTRLLVL.

At least ten counts were recorded for this clonotype. J is TRBJ2-7 and V is TRBV7-9, with D possibly TRBD1 on 5 matching bases. With 4 bases removed from V and 2 bases from J, the gap between germline ends came to 12 bases. The CDR3 sequence is 14 residues long. Germline V gives CDR1 SEHNR, CDR2 FQNEAQ (reference sequence). CDR3 in amino acids: CASSSSTETYEQYF. As DNA, the CDR3 is TGTGCCAGCAGCTCATCGACAGAGACCTACGAGCAGTACTTC.

The V gene is TRBV2, the J gene TRBJ2-2; tentatively, D is TRBD2 (6 bases). V was clipped by 11 bases and J by 2 bases, with 12 bases between them. Germline V gives CDR1 SNHLY, CDR2 FYNNEI. The CDR3 totals 13 residues. CDR3 residues: CAGGLPNTGELFF. Written as DNA, the CDR3 is TGTGCCGGGGGACTTCCTAACACCGGGGAGCTGTTTTTT.

This clonotype has a count of ten or more. The rearrangement uses TRBV7-8 and TRBJ2-2, with D perhaps TRBD2 (5 bases). Trimming removed 5 bases from V and 0 bases from J, with 7 bases in between. Germline-derived CDR1 and CDR2 are SGHVS and FQNEAQ. The CDR3 length is 14 residues. CDR3 DNA: TGTGCCAGCAGCCGGGATCCGAACACCGGGGAGCTGTTTTTT. Translating gives CASSRDPNTGELFF.

In its sample, this clonotype was seen many times. This rearrangement joins TRBV5-5 to TRBJ2-3, with 7 bases matching TRBD1. The germline V gene encodes CDR1 SGHKS and CDR2 YYEKEE (reference sequence). This CDR3 region has 14 residues. J gave up 5 bases and V 3 bases, and 6 bases lay outside the gene matches. The CDR3 region is CASSSLTGKDTQYF. CDR3 DNA: TGTGCCAGCAGCTCTTTGACAGGGAAAGATACGCAGTATTTT. The full variable domain, its missing parts supplied by reference TRBV5-5 and TRBJ2-3, is DAGVTQSPTHLIKTRGQQVTLRCSPISGHKSVSWYQQVLGQGPQFIFQYYEKEERGRGNFPDRFSARQFPNYSSELNVNALLLGDSALYLCASSSLTGKDTQYFGPGTRLTVL.

This clonotype was counted ten times or more. CDR3 loop: CATQTGPSNTEAFF. In DNA, the CDR3 is TGTGCCACACAAACCGGGCCGAGTAACACTGAAGCTTTCTTT. The rearrangement joins TRBV19 to TRBJ1-1; D gene ambiguous. V lost 10 bases, J lost 2 bases, and 17 bases lay in between. CDR1 is LNHDA, CDR2 SQIVND, per germline (reference sequence). The CDR3 covers 14 residues. The full variable domain, in which reference TRBV19 and TRBJ1-1 provide the parts outside the CDR3, is DGGITQSPKYLFRKEGQNVTLSCEQNLNHDAMYWYRQDPGQGLRLIYYSQIVNDFQKGDIAEGYSVSREKKESFPLTVTSAQKNPTAFYLCATQTGPSNTEAFFGQGTRLTVV.

This clonotype has only a few counts. The V gene is TRBV19, the J gene TRBJ1-6, with D perhaps matching TRBD1 (5 bases). Trimming took off 3 bases at V and 14 bases at J, with 20 bases between the two ends. The CDR3 runs 15 residues. CDR1 and CDR2 from the germline V gene are LNHDA and SQIVND (reference sequence). CDR3 sequence reads: CASSIFRVRQTALHF. CDR3 in DNA: TGTGCCAGTAGTATCTTCAGGGTCCGTCAAACGGCCCTCCACTTT.

This clonotype was seen many times. The chain is built from TRBV11-2 and TRBJ2-5; 10 nucleotides match TRBD2. The CDR3 is 19 residues long. Germline V CDR1 and CDR2: SGHAT, FQNNGV. V shed 0 bases, J shed 2 bases, and the junction held 12 bases outside the gene matches. DNA for the CDR3: TGTGCCAGCAGCTTAGATTCGGGTCGACTAGCGGGCGGACAAGAGACCCAGTACTTC. Encoded protein: CASSLDSGRLAGGQETQYF.

This clonotype was seen repeatedly, ten times or more. This chain links TRBV20-1 with TRBJ2-1; 12 bases fit TRBD2. CDR1 is DFQATT, CDR2 SNEGSKA, per germline (reference sequence). The junction had 9 bases not matched to a gene; V was cut back by 6 bases and J by 6 bases. This CDR3 has 15 residues. The CDR3 region is CSARNLAGGLNEQFF. For the CDR3, the DNA is TGCAGTGCCCGGAACCTAGCGGGAGGGCTCAATGAGCAGTTCTTC.

This clonotype was counted ten times or more. The chain carries TRBV7-6 and TRBJ2-1, with TRBD2 matching over 8 bases. The CDR3 has 15 amino acids. J was trimmed by 3 bases and V by 3 bases; bases with no gene match: 4. CDR1 SGHVS and CDR2 FNYEAQ come from the germline V gene. This chain's CDR3 is CASSFGGGIYNEQFF. The DNA for the CDR3 is TGTGCCAGCAGCTTCGGGGGGGGGATCTACAATGAGCAGTTCTTC. The full variable domain, with the rest looked up from reference TRBV7-6 and TRBJ2-1, is GAGVSQSPRYKVTKRGQDVALRCDPISGHVSLYWYRQALGQGPEFLTYFNYEAQQDKSGLPNDRFSAERPEGSISTLTIQRTEQRDSAMYRCASSFGGGIYNEQFFGPGTRLTVL.

This clonotype occurred many times. V gene TRBV15 combines with J gene TRBJ2-1, with D tentatively TRBD2 (6 bases). Germline-derived CDR1 and CDR2 are LNHNV and YYDKDF (reference sequence). The V end was cut by 4 bases, the J end by 0 bases, with 25 bases between. This CDR3 is 20 amino acids long. The CDR3 nucleotides read TGTGCCACCAGCAAAGCCACGGGACTCAACCCATGGAGCTCCTACAATGAGCAGTTCTTC. It translates to CATSKATGLNPWSSYNEQFF. The full variable domain, with the rest looked up from reference TRBV15 and TRBJ2-1, is DAMVIQNPRYQVTQFGKPVTLSCSQTLNHNVMYWYQQKSSQAPKLLFHYYDKDFNNEADTPDNFQSRRPNTSFCFLDIRSPGLGDTAMYLCATSKATGLNPWSSYNEQFFGPGTRLTVL.

As for this clonotype: This may be a read error: a much more frequent sequence differs by one nucleotide. The rearrangement uses TRBV5-5 and TRBJ2-1; 8 bases are shared with TRBD2. Germline-derived CDR1 and CDR2 are SGHKS and YYEKEE (reference sequence). The CDR3 sequence is 15 residues long. J was trimmed by 5 bases and V by 2 bases; bases with no gene match: 6. CDR3 in DNA: TGTGCCAGCAGCTTTGGAGCGGGAGTCAACAATGAGCAGTTCTTC. Encoded protein: CASSFGAGVNNEQFF.

This clonotype was seen ten or more times. CDR3 protein: CASSYEDRVSHEQYF. The DNA for the CDR3 is TGTGCCAGCAGTTACGAGGACAGGGTTAGCCACGAGCAGTACTTC. The chain links TRBV6-5 to TRBJ2-7; the match to TRBD1 covers 8 bases. After removal of 2 bases from V and 5 bases from J, the junction contained 8 bases not matched to a gene. Germline V CDR1 and CDR2: MNHEY, SVGAGI. The CDR3 has 15 amino acids.

The J gene is TRBJ2-1, the V gene TRBV3-1; 14 bases are shared with TRBD2. Per germline, CDR1 LGHDT and CDR2 YNNKEL (reference sequence). Trimming removed 0 bases from V and 8 bases from J; junction bases left unmatched: 6. This CDR3 is built from 17 residues. CDR3 sequence (DNA): TGTGCCAGCAGCCAAGATCCGGGACTAGCGGGAGTGGATGAGCAGTTCTTC. Amino acid sequence: CASSQDPGLAGVDEQFF.

There are many counts of this clonotype. This rearrangement joins TRBV15 to TRBJ1-5, with D unresolved. The CDR3 runs 13 residues. Deletions cut 1 base from V and 4 bases from J, with 5 bases between. Per the germline V gene, CDR1 is LNHNV and CDR2 is YYDKDF (reference sequence). The CDR3 is CATSRVPNQPQHF. The DNA of the CDR3 is TGTGCCACCAGCAGAGTCCCTAATCAGCCCCAGCATTTT.

This clonotype was detected ten times or more. CDR3: CASSDQRETGEETQYF. The CDR3 DNA follows: TGTGCCAGCAGTGACCAACGGGAGACAGGGGAAGAGACCCAGTACTTC. J is TRBJ2-5 and V is TRBV6-2 or TRBV6-3, with 8 bases lining up with TRBD1. Germline-derived CDR1 and CDR2 are MNHEY and SVGEGT. With V trimmed by 5 bases and J by 3 bases, 11 bases remained unmatched. This CDR3 contains 16 residues.

The sample holds many counts of this clonotype. V usage is TRBV4-1 and J usage is TRBJ2-2; D unclear. V was trimmed by 1 base and J by 5 bases, leaving 11 bases between them. CDR1 MGHRA and CDR2 YSYEKL come from the germline V gene. CDR3 length: 15 residues. DNA for the CDR3: TGCGCCAGCAGCCAAGGCCCGATGGGAACCGGGGAGCTGTTTTTT. This sequence encodes CASSQGPMGTGELFF.

This chain links TRBV2 with TRBJ1-5, with a possible D match to TRBD1 (6 bases). The CDR3 length is 14 residues. The ends were cut back, 3 bases at V and 4 bases at J, with 10 bases in the middle. CDR1 is SNHLY and CDR2 is FYNNEI in the germline V gene. CDR3 protein: CASSDRGTNQPQHF. CDR3 sequence (DNA): TGTGCCAGCAGTGACAGGGGTACAAATCAGCCCCAGCATTTT.

The table lists this clonotype with many counts. The chain has TRBV4-1 and TRBJ1-3; no clear D. CDR1 MGHRA and CDR2 YSYEKL come from the germline V gene. This CDR3 comprises 16 residues. With 4 bases removed from V and 5 bases from J, the gap between germline ends came to 18 bases. CDR3 nucleotides: TGCGCCAGCAGCCGCCTACCCTACCGTCTAAGAAACACCATATATTTT. Protein product: CASSRLPYRLRNTIYF.

This clonotype was recorded at least ten times. The V and J genes are TRBV7-6 and TRBJ1-4; a weak D match, TRBD1 (5 bases). Per the germline V gene, CDR1 is SGHVS and CDR2 is FNYEAQ. The CDR3 runs to 14 residues. V was cut by 5 bases and J by 4 bases, with 11 bases left in between. CDR3 DNA: TGTGCCAGCAGCCTTGGACATCTTAATGAAAAACTGTTTTTT. Its translation is CASSLGHLNEKLFF.

This clonotype was detected ten times or more. The chain has TRBV28 and TRBJ1-1; the D is unclear. The CDR3 runs 13 residues. Per germline, CDR1 MDHEN and CDR2 SYDVKM. Trimming removed 3 bases at V and 5 bases at J, with 10 bases between. CDR3 sequence reads: CASSFRVTTEAFF. DNA of the CDR3: TGTGCCAGCAGTTTTCGGGTGACTACTGAAGCTTTCTTT.

The chain employs TRBV18 and TRBJ2-1; 10 bases map to TRBD2. The germline CDR1 and CDR2 sequences are KGHSH and LQKENI. There are 16 residues in the CDR3. V was pared by 0 bases and J by 7 bases, with 6 bases of the junction left unmatched. Here the CDR3 reads CASSPPERGGANEQFF. The CDR3 nucleotides read TGTGCCAGCTCACCACCGGAGCGGGGGGGCGCAAATGAGCAGTTCTTC.